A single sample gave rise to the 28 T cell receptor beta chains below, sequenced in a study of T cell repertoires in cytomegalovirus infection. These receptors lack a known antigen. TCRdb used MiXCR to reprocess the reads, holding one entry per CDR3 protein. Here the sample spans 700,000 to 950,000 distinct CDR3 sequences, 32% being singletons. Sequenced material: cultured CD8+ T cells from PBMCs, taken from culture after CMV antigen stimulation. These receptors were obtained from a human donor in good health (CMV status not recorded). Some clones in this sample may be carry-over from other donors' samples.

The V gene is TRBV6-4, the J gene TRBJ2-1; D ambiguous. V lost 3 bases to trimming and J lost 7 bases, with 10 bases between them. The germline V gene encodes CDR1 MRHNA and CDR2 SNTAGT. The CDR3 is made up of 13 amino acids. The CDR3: CASSEHLGNEQFF. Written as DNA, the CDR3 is TGTGCCAGCAGTGAGCATTTGGGGAATGAGCAGTTCTTC.

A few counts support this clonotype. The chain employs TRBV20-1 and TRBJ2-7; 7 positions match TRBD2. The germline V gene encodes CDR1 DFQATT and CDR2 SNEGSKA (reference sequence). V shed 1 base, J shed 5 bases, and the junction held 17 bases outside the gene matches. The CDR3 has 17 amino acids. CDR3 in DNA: TGCAGTGCTAGAGGGGCCAGGGCGGGGGACCTCAGGAACGAGCAGTACGTC. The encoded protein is CSARGARAGDLRNEQYV.

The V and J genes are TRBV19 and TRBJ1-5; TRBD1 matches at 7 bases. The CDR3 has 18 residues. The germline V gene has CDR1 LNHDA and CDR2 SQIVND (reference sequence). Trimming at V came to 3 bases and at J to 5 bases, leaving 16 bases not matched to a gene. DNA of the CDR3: TGTGCCAGTAGTATGACCGGTGATCTTCGGGACAGAGATCAGCCCCAGCATTTT. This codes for CASSMTGDLRDRDQPQHF. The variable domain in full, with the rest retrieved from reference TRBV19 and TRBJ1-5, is DGGITQSPKYLFRKEGQNVTLSCEQNLNHDAMYWYRQDPGQGLRLIYYSQIVNDFQKGDIAEGYSVSREKKESFPLTVTSAQKNPTAFYLCASSMTGDLRDRDQPQHFGDGTRLSIL.

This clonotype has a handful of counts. CDR3: CATSEDRDSYNEQFF. In DNA, the CDR3 is TGTGCCACCAGTGAAGACAGGGACTCCTACAATGAGCAGTTCTTC. The chain employs TRBV24-1 and TRBJ2-1; 7 bases are shared with TRBD1. V lost 4 bases, J lost 0 bases, and 2 bases stayed unmatched. CDR3 length: 15 amino acids. Germline-derived CDR1 and CDR2 are KGHDR and SFDVKD.

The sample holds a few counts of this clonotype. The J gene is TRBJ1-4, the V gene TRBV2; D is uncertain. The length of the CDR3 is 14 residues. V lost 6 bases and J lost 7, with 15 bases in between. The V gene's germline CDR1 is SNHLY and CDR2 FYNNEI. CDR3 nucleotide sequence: TGTGCCAGCAGCGTACACCAACCGAGTGAAAAACTGTTTTTT. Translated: CASSVHQPSEKLFF.

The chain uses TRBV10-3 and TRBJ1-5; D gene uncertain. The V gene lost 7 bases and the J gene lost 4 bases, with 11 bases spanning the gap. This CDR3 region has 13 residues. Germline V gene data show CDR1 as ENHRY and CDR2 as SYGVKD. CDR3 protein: CAITDELNQPQHF. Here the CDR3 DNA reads TGTGCCATCACTGACGAACTTAATCAGCCCCAGCATTTT.

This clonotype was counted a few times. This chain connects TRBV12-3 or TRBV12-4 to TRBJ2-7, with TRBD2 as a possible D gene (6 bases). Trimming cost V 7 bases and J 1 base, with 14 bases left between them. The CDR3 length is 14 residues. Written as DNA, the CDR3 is TGTGCCAGCACCGGGGGAAGGGGATCCTACGAGCAGTACTTC. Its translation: CASTGGRGSYEQYF.

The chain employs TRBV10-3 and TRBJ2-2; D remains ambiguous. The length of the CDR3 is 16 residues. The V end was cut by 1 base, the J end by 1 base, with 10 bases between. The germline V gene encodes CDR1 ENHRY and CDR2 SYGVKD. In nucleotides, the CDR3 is TGTGCCATCAGTGAGTGGGTGTGGGAGAACACCGGGGAGCTGTTTTTT. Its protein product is CAISEWVWENTGELFF.

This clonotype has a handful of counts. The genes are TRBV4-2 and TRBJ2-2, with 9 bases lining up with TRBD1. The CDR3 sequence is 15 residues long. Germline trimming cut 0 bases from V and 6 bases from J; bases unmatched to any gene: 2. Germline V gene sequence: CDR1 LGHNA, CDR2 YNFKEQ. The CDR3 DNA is TGTGCCAGCAGCCAAGATCGGACAGGGGCCGGGGAGCTGTTTTTT. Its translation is CASSQDRTGAGELFF.

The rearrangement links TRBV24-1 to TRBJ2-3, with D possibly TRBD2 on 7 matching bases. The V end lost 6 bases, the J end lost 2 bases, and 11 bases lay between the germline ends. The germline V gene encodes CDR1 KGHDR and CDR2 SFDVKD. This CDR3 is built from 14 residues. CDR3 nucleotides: TGTGCCACCAGTCGGGGGGCCTACACAGATACGCAGTATTTT. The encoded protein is CATSRGAYTDTQYF.

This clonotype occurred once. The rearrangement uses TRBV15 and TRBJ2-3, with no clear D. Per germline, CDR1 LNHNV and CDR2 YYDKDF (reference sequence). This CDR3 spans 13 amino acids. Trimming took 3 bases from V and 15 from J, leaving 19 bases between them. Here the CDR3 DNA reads TGTGCCACCAGCAGCCCGGGCCTGAGTTTTCGATATTTT. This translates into CATSSPGLSFRYF.

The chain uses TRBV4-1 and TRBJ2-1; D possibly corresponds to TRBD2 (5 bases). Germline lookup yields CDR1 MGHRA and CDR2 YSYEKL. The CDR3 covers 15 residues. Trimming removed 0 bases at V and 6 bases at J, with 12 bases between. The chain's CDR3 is CASSQDPTSSNEQFF. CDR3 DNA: TGCGCCAGCAGCCAAGACCCCACTAGTTCCAATGAGCAGTTCTTC.

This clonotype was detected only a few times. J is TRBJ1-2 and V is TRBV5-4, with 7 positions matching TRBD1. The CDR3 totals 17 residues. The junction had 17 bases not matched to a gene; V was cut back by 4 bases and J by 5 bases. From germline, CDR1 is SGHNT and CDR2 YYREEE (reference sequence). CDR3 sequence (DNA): TGTGCCAGCAGCGCGTTTGGGACCGGACAGGAACTTTATGGCTACACCTTC. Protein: CASSAFGTGQELYGYTF.

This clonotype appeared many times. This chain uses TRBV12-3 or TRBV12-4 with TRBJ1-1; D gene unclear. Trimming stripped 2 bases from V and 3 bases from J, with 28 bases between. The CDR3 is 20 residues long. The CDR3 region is CASSLLVNSRGNSGDTEAFF. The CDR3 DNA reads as TGTGCCAGCAGTTTATTGGTAAACAGCCGAGGAAACTCTGGAGACACTGAAGCTTTCTTT.

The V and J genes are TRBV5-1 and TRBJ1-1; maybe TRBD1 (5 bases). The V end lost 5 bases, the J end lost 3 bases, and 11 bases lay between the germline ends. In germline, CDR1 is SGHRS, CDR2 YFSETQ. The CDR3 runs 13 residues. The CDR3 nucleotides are TGCGCCAGCAGAGTGGGCAGGGACACTGAAGCTTTCTTT. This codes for CASRVGRDTEAFF.

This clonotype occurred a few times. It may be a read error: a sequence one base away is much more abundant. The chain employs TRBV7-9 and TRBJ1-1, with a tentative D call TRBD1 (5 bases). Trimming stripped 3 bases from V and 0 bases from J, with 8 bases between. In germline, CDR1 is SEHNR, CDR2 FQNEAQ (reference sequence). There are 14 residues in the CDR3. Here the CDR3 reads CASSFPGLNTEAFF. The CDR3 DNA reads TGTGCCAGCAGCTTCCCAGGGTTGAACACTGAAGCTTTCTTT.

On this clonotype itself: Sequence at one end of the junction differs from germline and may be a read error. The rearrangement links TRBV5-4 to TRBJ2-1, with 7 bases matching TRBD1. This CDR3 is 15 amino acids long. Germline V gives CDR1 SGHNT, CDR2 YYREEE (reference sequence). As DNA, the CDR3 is TGTGCCAGCAGCCCTGGGACAGTCGCCAACAATGAGAAGTTCTTC. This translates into CASSPGTVANNEKFF.

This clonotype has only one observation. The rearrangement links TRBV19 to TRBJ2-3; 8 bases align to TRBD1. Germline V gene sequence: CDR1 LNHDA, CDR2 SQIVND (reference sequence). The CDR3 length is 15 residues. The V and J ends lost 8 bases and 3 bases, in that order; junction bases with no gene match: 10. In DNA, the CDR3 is TGTGCCAGTCGACGACAGGGGCGAGAAACAGATACGCAGTATTTT. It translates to CASRRQGRETDTQYF.

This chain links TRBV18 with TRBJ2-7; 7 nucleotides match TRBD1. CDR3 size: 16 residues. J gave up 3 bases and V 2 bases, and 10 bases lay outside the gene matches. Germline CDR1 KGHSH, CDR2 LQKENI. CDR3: CASSPVGPAGGYEQYF. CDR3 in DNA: TGTGCCAGCTCACCAGTTGGACCGGCAGGGGGCTACGAGCAGTACTTC.

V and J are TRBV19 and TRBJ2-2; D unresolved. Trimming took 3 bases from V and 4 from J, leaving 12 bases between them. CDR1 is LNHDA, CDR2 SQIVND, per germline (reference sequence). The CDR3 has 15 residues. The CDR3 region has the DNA TGTGCCAGTAGTATTACCCCCCAGAGCACCGGGGAGCTGTTTTTT. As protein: CASSITPQSTGELFF. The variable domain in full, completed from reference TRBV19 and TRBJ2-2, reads DGGITQSPKYLFRKEGQNVTLSCEQNLNHDAMYWYRQDPGQGLRLIYYSQIVNDFQKGDIAEGYSVSREKKESFPLTVTSAQKNPTAFYLCASSITPQSTGELFFGEGSRLTVL.

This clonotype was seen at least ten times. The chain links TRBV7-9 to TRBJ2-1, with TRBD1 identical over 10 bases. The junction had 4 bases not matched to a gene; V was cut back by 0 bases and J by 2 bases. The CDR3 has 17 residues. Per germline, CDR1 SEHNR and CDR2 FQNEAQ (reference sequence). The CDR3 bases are TGTGCCAGCAGCTTAGCAAGAGGACAGGGGGCCTACAATGAGCAGTTCTTC. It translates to CASSLARGQGAYNEQFF. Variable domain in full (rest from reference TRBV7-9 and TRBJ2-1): DTGVSQNPRHKITKRGQNVTFRCDPISEHNRLYWYRQTLGQGPEFLTYFQNEAQLEKSRLLSDRFSAERPKGSFSTLEIQRTEQGDSAMYLCASSLARGQGAYNEQFFGPGTRLTVL.

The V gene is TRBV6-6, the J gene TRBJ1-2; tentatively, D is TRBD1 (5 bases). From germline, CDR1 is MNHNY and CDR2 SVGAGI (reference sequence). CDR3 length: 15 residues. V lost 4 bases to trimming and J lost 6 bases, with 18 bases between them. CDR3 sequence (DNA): TGTGCCAGCAGTTCACCCGGGGCCAGCCCACATGGCTACACCTTC. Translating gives CASSSPGASPHGYTF.

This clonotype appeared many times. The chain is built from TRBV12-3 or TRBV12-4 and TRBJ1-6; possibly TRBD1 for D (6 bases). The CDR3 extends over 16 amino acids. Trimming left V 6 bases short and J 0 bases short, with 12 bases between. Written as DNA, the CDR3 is TGTGCCAGCAGCGAGGACAGATCCTCCTATAATTCACCCCTCCACTTT. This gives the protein CASSEDRSSYNSPLHF.

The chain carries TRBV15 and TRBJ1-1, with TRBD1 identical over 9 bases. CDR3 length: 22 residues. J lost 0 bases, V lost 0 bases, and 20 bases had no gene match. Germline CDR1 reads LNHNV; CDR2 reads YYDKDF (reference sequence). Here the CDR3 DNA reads TGTGCCACCAGCAGAGATCGTACGGACAGGGGACCCTTGGTGAGGATGAACACTGAAGCTTTCTTT. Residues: CATSRDRTDRGPLVRMNTEAFF.

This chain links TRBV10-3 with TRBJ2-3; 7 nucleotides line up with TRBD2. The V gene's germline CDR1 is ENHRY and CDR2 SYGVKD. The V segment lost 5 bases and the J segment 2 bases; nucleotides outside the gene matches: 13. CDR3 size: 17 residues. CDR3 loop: CAISPLSGVGLTDTQYF. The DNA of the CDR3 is TGTGCCATCAGTCCATTGAGCGGGGTGGGTCTCACAGATACGCAGTATTTT.

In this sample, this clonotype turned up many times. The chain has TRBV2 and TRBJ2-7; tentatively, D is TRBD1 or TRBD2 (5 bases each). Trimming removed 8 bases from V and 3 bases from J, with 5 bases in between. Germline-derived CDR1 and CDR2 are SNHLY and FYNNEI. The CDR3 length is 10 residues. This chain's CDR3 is CASGGYEQYF. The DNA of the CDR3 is TGTGCCAGCGGGGGCTACGAGCAGTACTTC.

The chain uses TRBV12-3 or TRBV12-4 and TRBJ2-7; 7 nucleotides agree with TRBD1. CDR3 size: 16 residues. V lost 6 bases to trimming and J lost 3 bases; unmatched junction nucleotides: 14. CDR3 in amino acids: CASSPPTGVELYEQYF. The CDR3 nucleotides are TGTGCCAGCAGCCCCCCCACAGGGGTCGAACTCTACGAGCAGTACTTC.

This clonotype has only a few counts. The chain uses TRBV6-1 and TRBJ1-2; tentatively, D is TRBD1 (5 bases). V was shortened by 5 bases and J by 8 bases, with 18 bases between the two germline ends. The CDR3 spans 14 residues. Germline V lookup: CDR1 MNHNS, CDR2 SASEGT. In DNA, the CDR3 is TGTGCCAGCAGTCCTACCCCGGGGGAGGAAGGCTACACCTTC. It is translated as CASSPTPGEEGYTF.